This T cell receptor beta chain was retrieved from a study of blood T cell repertoires in COVID-19. For the study at large: Two negative PCRs, clearance, or symptom resolution were required of recovered Cohort 3 donors. T cells, B-cell-depleted T cells, or PBMCs provided the cDNA or gDNA that served as material.

The V and J ends lost 2 bases and 0 bases respectively, with 7 bases between them. This CDR3 spans 14 amino acids. The germline gives CDR1 MNHEY, CDR2 SVGAGI. Note on this clone: Other DNA sequences in this sample translate to the same CDR3.

Clones were sequenced by immunoSEQ multiplex PCR, and TCRdb holds only the in-frame ones, with some missing. The sample holds about 210,000 clones, around 83% seen once. The chain joins TRBV6-5 to TRBJ1-1; weak D call: TRBD1 (5 bases). The TCR was taken from a woman aged 35 to 49 in a cohort exposed to, infected with or recovered from COVID-19 (not recorded which). Sequences were obtained from PBMCs or T cells enriched from blood (not recorded which). The DNA for the CDR3 is TGTGCCAGCAGTTACGGGGGGATGAACACTGAAGCTTTCTTT. It yields the protein CASSYGGMNTEAFF.